These T cell receptor beta chains were read from a single sample in a study of blood T cell repertoires in COVID-19. The repertoire was sequenced with immunoSEQ multiplex PCR; TCRdb's copy has only in-frame clones and lacks some. The repertoire holds more than 250,000 clones, with roughly 88% as singletons. The sample consisted of PBMCs or T cells enriched from blood (not recorded which). These TCRs come from a man between 25 and 39 years old who had recovered from COVID-19. The CDR3 runs from the conserved cysteine through the conserved F or W. A D gene is named only where the DNA matches it firmly. Size tells how often a clone was seen (once, few, many) or the class of an expanded clone, and some rows leave it out.

>TRBV5-4|TRBJ2-5|NA|TRBD2
CASSLGLAGVETQYF
TGTGCCAGCAGCTTGGGACTAGCGGGGGTAGAGACCCAGTACTTC
>TRBV15|TRBJ2-3|NA|NA
CATSREEGVGPDTQYF
TGTGCCACCAGCAGAGAGGAGGGTGTGGGGCCAGATACGCAGTATTTT
>TRBV7-9|TRBJ1-2|NA|TRBD1
CASSSTWDRVPSNYGYTF
TGTGCCAGCAGTTCTACTTGGGACAGGGTGCCTTCTAACTATGGCTACACCTTC
>TRBV9|TRBJ1-1|once|NA
CASSPGVPDVEAFF
TGTGCCAGCAGCCCAGGGGTACCGGACGTTGAAGCTTTCTTT
>TRBV12-3/TRBV12-4|TRBJ2-1|NA|NA
CASRSYNEQFF
TGTGCCAGCAGGTCTTACAATGAGCAGTTCTTC
>TRBV27|TRBJ1-6|NA|NA
CASSLFSGQSRNSPLHF
TGTGCCAGCAGTTTATTCTCCGGACAGAGTAGGAATTCACCCCTCCACTTT
>TRBV5-1|TRBJ2-7|NA|NA
CASSSNIGSYEQYF
TGCGCCAGCAGCTCGAACATTGGTTCCTACGAGCAGTACTTC
>TRBV11-2|TRBJ1-2|NA|NA
CASSLELQGNYGYTF
TGTGCCAGCAGCTTAGAATTACAGGGAAACTATGGCTACACCTTC
>TRBV5-1|TRBJ2-6|once|TRBD1
CASRQGAGGANVLTF
TGCGCCAGCAGGCAGGGGGCGGGGGGGGCCAACGTCCTGACTTTC
>TRBV2|TRBJ2-2|NA|NA
CASSALFGTSTGELFF
TGTGCCAGCAGTGCCCTTTTCGGGACAAGCACCGGGGAGCTGTTTTTT
>TRBV5-1|TRBJ2-3|NA|NA
CASSLGLTASTDTQYF
TGCGCCAGCAGCTTGGGTCTCACAGCTAGCACAGATACGCAGTATTTT
>TRBV29-1|TRBJ1-5|NA|NA
CSVLEAGYNQPQHF
TGCAGCGTCCTCGAGGCAGGGTACAATCAGCCCCAGCATTTT
>TRBV9|TRBJ1-2|NA|TRBD1
CASSAQGQGARGYTF
TGTGCCAGCAGCGCTCAGGGACAGGGGGCGCGAGGCTACACCTTC
>TRBV14|TRBJ1-4|NA|TRBD1
CASSQDLGTAGEKLFF
TGTGCCAGCAGCCAAGATCTGGGGACAGCTGGAGAAAAACTGTTTTTT
>TRBV3-1/TRBV3-2|TRBJ2-2|NA|TRBD1
CASSQGINWDRYTGELFF
TGTGCCAGCAGCCAAGGCATAAATTGGGACAGATACACCGGGGAGCTGTTTTTT
>TRBV6-1|TRBJ1-2|NA|NA
CASSELYSRQGYGYTF
TGTGCCAGCAGTGAACTGTATAGCCGGCAGGGCTATGGCTACACCTTC
>TRBV6-2/TRBV6-3|TRBJ2-7|NA|NA
CASSRRAPGYEQYF
TGTGCCAGCAGCCGCAGGGCCCCGGGTTACGAGCAGTACTTC